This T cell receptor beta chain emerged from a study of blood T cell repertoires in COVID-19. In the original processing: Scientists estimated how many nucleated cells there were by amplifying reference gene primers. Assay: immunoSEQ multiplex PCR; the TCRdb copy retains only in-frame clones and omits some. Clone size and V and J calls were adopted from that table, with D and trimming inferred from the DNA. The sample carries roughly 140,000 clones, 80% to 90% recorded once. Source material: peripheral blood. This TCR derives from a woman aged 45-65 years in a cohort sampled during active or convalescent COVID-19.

The CDR3 region is CASSQDQGRVNEKLFF. In DNA, the CDR3 is TGCGCCAGCAGCCAAGATCAAGGCAGGGTGAATGAAAAACTGTTTTTT. This chain uses TRBV4-3 with TRBJ1-4; a possible D gene is TRBD1 (5 bases). V was shortened by 0 bases and J by 5 bases, with 13 bases between the two germline ends. The CDR3 is 16 residues long. Germline V gene lookup returns CDR1 LGHNA and CDR2 YSLEER.